A single sample gave rise to the 16 T cell receptor beta chains below, sequenced in a study of early T cells in non-severe SARS-CoV-2 infection. TCRdb used MiXCR to reprocess the 5' RACE reads, holding one entry per CDR3 protein. The sample shows 70,000 to 85,000 distinct CDR3 sequences, roughly an eighth of them seen only once. Source material: whole blood. The receptors come from an adult who was a healthcare worker with PCR-confirmed SARS-CoV-2 infection or an uninfected control (not recorded which).

A few counts support this clonotype. The rearrangement links TRBV7-2 to TRBJ1-6, with 7 positions matching TRBD1. V trimming: 1 base; J trimming: 3 bases; junction bases outside the gene matches: 6. The CDR3 runs 17 residues. The V gene's germline CDR1 is SGHTA and CDR2 FQGNSA. The CDR3 DNA sequence: TGTGCCAGCAGCTTAGGTCGGCGGGACAGCTATAATTCACCCCTCCACTTT. It encodes CASSLGRRDSYNSPLHF.

Only a few counts were recorded for this clonotype. J is TRBJ2-7 and V is TRBV12-3 or TRBV12-4, with D possibly matching TRBD2 (6 bases). The CDR3 sequence is 12 residues long. V dropped 4 bases and J dropped 5 bases, with 9 bases sitting between them. The chain's CDR3 is CASSSGVHEQYF. CDR3 sequence (DNA): TGTGCCAGCAGTTCGGGGGTCCACGAGCAGTACTTC.

This clonotype was found many times. The chain has TRBV6-2 or TRBV6-3 and TRBJ1-1; D is unresolved. Per the germline V gene, CDR1 is MNHEY and CDR2 is SVGEGT. Trimming took off 5 bases at V and 0 bases at J, with 16 bases between the two ends. This CDR3 comprises 16 residues. CDR3 region: CASSQVLAQLNTEAFF. In nucleotides, the CDR3 is TGTGCCAGCAGTCAAGTGTTGGCCCAACTGAACACTGAAGCTTTCTTT.

The CDR3 nucleotides read TGCAGTGCACCTACTAGCGGCCAGAGGGAGCAGTTCTTC. As protein: CSAPTSGQREQFF. The chain couples TRBV20-1 to TRBJ2-1; the match to TRBD2 covers 8 bases. V gave up 6 bases and J gave up 10 bases; unmatched junction bases: 11. This CDR3 has 13 amino acids. The V gene's germline CDR1 is DFQATT and CDR2 SNEGSKA (reference sequence).

V gene TRBV10-2 combines with J gene TRBJ2-7; D not resolved. In germline, CDR1 is WSHSY, CDR2 SAAADI. The CDR3 runs 13 residues. The V gene lost 5 bases and the J gene lost 3 bases, with 11 bases spanning the gap. This chain's CDR3 is CASSQGFSYEQYF. As DNA, the CDR3 is TGCGCCAGCAGTCAAGGGTTTAGCTACGAGCAGTACTTC.

Points on this clonotype: One end of the junction varies from germline; a read error may be responsible. The V gene is TRBV12-3 or TRBV12-4, the J gene TRBJ2-3; D uncertain. The CDR3 consists of 12 residues. Here the CDR3 reads CASSLGAYTQYF. The CDR3 DNA reads as TGTGCCAGCAGTTTAGGCGCTTATACGCAATATTTT.

This clonotype was seen at least ten times. Written as DNA, the CDR3 is TGTGCCAGCAGTCCATCGGGACGGCCTAACTATGGCTACACCTTC. This translates into CASSPSGRPNYGYTF. J is TRBJ1-2 and V is TRBV6-2 or TRBV6-3, with D perhaps matching TRBD1 (5 bases). CDR1 MNHEY and CDR2 SVGEGT come from the germline V gene. The CDR3 covers 15 residues. Trimming took 5 bases from V and 0 from J, leaving 13 bases between them.

This sequence joins TRBV5-4 and TRBJ2-3, with D perhaps matching TRBD1 (5 bases). V lost 4 bases and J lost 0, with 12 bases in between. The length of the CDR3 is 15 residues. From germline, CDR1 is SGHNT and CDR2 YYREEE (reference sequence). The CDR3 nucleotides are TGTGCCAGCAGCACAAGACAGATAAGCACAGATACGCAGTATTTT. Translation: CASSTRQISTDTQYF.

This clonotype was seen only a few times. This rearrangement joins TRBV6-6 to TRBJ1-5; D is uncertain. Per germline, CDR1 MNHNY and CDR2 SVGAGI (reference sequence). CDR3 length equals 15 residues. Trimming took 0 bases from V and 3 from J, leaving 9 bases between them. CDR3 DNA sequence: TGTGCCAGCAGTTACTCTGCGGGGTTCAATCAGCCCCAGCATTTT. Translated: CASSYSAGFNQPQHF.

The chain joins TRBV3-1 to TRBJ2-2; tentative D call: TRBD2 (6 bases). The CDR3 covers 16 residues. In germline, CDR1 is LGHDT, CDR2 YNNKEL (reference sequence). V lost 2 bases to trimming and J lost 0 bases, with 10 bases between them. The CDR3 coding sequence is TGTGCCAGCAGCCAAATCAGCGGGTCGAACACCGGGGAGCTGTTTTTT. It is translated as CASSQISGSNTGELFF.

This chain's CDR3 is CSASAREANTGELFF. The DNA for the CDR3 is TGCAGTGCTAGTGCGCGGGAGGCGAACACCGGGGAGCTGTTTTTT. This chain joins TRBV20-1 and TRBJ2-2; TRBD2 matches at 8 bases. The V and J ends lost 3 bases and 0 bases, in that order; junction bases with no gene match: 3. CDR3 length equals 15 residues. The germline V gene has CDR1 DFQATT and CDR2 SNEGSKA (reference sequence).

This clonotype was counted at least ten times. The chain carries TRBV5-1 and TRBJ2-7, with TRBD1 as a possible D gene (5 bases). The CDR3 is 13 residues long. V was clipped by 0 bases and J by 6 bases, with 10 bases between them. The V gene's germline CDR1 is SGHRS and CDR2 YFSETQ. CDR3 sequence: CASSLEGEGEQYF. The CDR3 nucleotides read TGCGCCAGCAGCTTGGAAGGGGAAGGCGAGCAGTACTTC.

V and J are TRBV7-2 and TRBJ1-5, with a possible D match to TRBD1 (5 bases). This CDR3 has 11 amino acids. Germline CDR1 reads SGHTA; CDR2 reads FQGNSA. Trimming took 5 bases from V and 9 from J, leaving 8 bases between them. The CDR3 spells CASSLGGPQHF. In DNA, the CDR3 is TGTGCCAGCAGCCTTGGGGGGCCCCAGCATTTT.

The rearrangement links TRBV20-1 to TRBJ2-3; TRBD2 aligns across 12 bases. The CDR3 covers 17 residues. CDR1 and CDR2 from the germline V gene are DFQATT and SNEGSKA (reference sequence). After removal of 0 bases from V and 3 bases from J, the junction contained 7 bases not matched to a gene. CDR3 sequence (DNA): TGCAGTGCTAGAGATCCCCCTGGACTAGCGGGAACAGATACGCAGTATTTT. This encodes CSARDPPGLAGTDTQYF.

V is TRBV28 and J is TRBJ1-5; D possibly corresponds to TRBD1 (6 bases). This CDR3 is built from 15 residues. The germline V and J ends were trimmed by 5 bases and 6 bases, with 17 bases remaining between them. Germline lookup yields CDR1 MDHEN and CDR2 SYDVKM. CDR3 DNA: TGTGCCAGCAGTCATTCCTCCGACAGGACTCAGCCCCAGCATTTT. Translated: CASSHSSDRTQPQHF.

This clonotype has a handful of counts. V usage is TRBV5-5 and J usage is TRBJ2-2, with 7 bases that match TRBD1. V was clipped by 1 base and J by 5 bases; unmatched bases: 2. CDR1 is SGHKS, CDR2 YYEKEE, per germline (reference sequence). The CDR3 contains 14 residues. Here the CDR3 DNA reads TGTGCCAGCAGCTTGCCGACAGGGACCGGGGAGCTGTTTTTT. It specifies CASSLPTGTGELFF.